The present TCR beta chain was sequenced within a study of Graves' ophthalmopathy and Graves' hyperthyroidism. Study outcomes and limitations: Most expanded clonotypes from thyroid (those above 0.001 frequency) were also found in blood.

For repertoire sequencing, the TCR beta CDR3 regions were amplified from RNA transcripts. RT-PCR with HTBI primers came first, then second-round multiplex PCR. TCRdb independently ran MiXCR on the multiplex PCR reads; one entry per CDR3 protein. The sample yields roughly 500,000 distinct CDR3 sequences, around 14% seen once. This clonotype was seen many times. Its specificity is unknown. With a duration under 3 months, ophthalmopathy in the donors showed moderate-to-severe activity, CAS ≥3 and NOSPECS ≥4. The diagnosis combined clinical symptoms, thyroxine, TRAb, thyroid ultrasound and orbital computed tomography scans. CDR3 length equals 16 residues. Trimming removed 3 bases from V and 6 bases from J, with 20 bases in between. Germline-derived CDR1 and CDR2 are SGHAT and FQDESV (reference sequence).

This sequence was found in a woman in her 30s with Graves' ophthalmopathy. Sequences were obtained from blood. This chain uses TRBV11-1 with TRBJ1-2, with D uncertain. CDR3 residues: CASSFSGVEGIHGYTF. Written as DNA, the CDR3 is TGTGCCAGCAGCTTTAGCGGGGTCGAGGGAATCCATGGCTACACCTTC. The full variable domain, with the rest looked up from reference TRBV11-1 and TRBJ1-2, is EAEVAQSPRYKITEKSQAVAFWCDPISGHATLYWYRQILGQGPELLVQFQDESVVDDSQLPKDRFSAERLKGVDSTLKIQPAELGDSAMYLCASSFSGVEGIHGYTFGSGTRLTVV.